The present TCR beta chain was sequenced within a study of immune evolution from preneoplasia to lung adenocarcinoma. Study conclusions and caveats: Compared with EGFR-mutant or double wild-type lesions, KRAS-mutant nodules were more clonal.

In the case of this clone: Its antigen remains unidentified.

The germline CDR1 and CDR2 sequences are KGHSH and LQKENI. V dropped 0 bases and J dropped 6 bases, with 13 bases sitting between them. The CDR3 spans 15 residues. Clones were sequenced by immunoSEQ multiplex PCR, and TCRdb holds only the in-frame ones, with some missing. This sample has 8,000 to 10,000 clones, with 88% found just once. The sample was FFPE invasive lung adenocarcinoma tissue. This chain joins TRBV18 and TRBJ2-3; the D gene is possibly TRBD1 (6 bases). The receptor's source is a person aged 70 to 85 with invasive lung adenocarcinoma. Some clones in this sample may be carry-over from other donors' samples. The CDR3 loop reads CASSPPTGRPDTQYF. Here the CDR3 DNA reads TGTGCCAGCTCACCACCGACAGGAAGACCCGATACGCAGTATTTT.